This T cell receptor beta chain derives from a study of blood T cell repertoires in COVID-19. Overall study: In each case, the material was cDNA or gDNA derived from T cells, B-cell-depleted T cells, or PBMCs.

As processed by the authors: Estimation of nucleated cell counts was performed using reference gene primer amplification. Profiled with immunoSEQ multiplex PCR; TCRdb holds only in-frame clones, not every one. V, J and clone size were drawn from that table, and D and trimming were deduced from the DNA. Of 250,000 or so clones in the sample, approximately 86% were seen once. V lost 4 bases, J lost 4 bases, and 8 bases stayed unmatched. The CDR3 is made up of 16 amino acids. Per germline, CDR1 SEHNR and CDR2 FQNEAQ (reference sequence). Clinical history as reported by participants underpinned cohort assignment.

The V call is TRBV7-9, the J call TRBJ2-1; 9 bases fit TRBD2. This TCR came from a woman aged 25-40 years with acute COVID-19. The sequenced sample consisted of PBMCs or T cells enriched from blood (not recorded which). The chain's CDR3 is CASSSIAGEHYNEQFF. The CDR3, as DNA: TGTGCCAGCAGCTCTATAGCGGGGGAGCATTACAATGAGCAGTTCTTC.